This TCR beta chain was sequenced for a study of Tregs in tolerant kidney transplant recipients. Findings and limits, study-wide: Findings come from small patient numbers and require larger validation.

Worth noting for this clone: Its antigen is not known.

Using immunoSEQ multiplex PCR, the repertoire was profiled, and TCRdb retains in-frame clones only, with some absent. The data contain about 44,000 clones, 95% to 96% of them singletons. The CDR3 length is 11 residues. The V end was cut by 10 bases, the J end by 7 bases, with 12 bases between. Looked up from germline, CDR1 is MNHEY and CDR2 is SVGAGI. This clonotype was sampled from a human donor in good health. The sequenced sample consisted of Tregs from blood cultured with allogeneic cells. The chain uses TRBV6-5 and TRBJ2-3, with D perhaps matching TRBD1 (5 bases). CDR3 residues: CATKGLYTQYF. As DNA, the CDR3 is TGTGCCACCAAGGGGCTGTATACGCAGTATTTT.